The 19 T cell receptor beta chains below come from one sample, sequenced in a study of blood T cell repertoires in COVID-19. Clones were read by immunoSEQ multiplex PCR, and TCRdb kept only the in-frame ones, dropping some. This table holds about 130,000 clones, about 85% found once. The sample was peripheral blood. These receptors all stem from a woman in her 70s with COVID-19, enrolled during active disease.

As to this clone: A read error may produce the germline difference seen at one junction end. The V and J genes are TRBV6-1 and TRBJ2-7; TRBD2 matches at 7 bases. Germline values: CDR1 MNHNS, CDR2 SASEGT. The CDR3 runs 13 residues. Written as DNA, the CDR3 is TGTGCCAGCAGTGAAGCGCGTCTAGCGGTCGTTCACTTC. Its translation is CASSEARLAVVHF.

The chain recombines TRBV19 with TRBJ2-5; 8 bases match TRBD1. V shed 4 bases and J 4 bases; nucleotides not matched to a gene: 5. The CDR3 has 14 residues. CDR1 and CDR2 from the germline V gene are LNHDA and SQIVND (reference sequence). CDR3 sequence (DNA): TGTGCCAGTAGTACAGGGGGCCCAGGAGAGACCCAGTACTTC. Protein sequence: CASSTGGPGETQYF.

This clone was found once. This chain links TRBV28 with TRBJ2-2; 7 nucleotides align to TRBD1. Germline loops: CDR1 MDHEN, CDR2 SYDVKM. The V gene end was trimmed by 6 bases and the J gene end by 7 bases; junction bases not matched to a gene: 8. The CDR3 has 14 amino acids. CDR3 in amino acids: CASRPEGAGGELFF. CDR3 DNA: TGTGCCAGCAGACCCGAGGGGGCCGGCGGGGAGCTGTTTTTT.

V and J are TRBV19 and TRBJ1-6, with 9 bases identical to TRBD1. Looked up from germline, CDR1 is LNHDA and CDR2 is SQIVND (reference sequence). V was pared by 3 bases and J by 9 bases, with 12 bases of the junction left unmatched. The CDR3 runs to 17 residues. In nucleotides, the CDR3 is TGTGCCAGTAGTATTCGAGGGACAGGGCTTTTAGCTTCACCCCTCCACTTT. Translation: CASSIRGTGLLASPLHF.

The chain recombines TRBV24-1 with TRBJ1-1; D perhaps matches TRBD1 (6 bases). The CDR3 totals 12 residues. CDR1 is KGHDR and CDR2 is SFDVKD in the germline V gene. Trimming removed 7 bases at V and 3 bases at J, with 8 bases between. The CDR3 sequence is CATSPGDTEAFF. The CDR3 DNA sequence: TGTGCCACCAGCCCAGGGGACACTGAAGCTTTCTTT.

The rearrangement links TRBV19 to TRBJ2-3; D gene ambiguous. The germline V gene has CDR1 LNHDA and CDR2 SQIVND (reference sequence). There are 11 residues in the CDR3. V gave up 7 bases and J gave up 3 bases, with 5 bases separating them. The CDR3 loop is CASTSTDTQYF. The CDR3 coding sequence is TGTGCCAGTACTTCGACAGATACGCAGTATTTT.

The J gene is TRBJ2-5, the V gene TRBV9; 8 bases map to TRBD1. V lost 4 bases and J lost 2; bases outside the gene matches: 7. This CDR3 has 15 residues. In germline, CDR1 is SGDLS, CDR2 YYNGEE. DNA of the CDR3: TGTGCCAGCAGCCCGACGACAGGGGTGCAAGAGACCCAGTACTTC. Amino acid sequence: CASSPTTGVQETQYF. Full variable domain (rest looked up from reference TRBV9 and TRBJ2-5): DSGVTQTPKHLITATGQRVTLRCSPRSGDLSVYWYQQSLDQGLQFLIQYYNGEERAKGNILERFSAQQFPDLHSELNLSSLELGDSALYFCASSPTTGVQETQYFGPGTRLLVL.

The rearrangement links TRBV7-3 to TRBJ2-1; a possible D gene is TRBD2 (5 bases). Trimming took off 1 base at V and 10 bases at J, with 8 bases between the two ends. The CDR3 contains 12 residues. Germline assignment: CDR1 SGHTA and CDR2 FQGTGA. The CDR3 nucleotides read TGTGCCAGCAGCTTAAATACGGGGGAGCAGTTCTTC. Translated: CASSLNTGEQFF.

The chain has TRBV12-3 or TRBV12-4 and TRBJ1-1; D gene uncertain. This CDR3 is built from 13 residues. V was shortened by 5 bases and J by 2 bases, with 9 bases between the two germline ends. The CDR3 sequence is CASSPQVNTEAFF. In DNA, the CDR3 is TGTGCCAGCAGTCCGCAGGTAAACACTGAAGCTTTCTTT.

The CDR3 sequence is CSASRDSTEAFF. CDR3 DNA: TGCAGTGCTAGTCGGGACAGCACTGAAGCTTTCTTT. The chain links TRBV20-1 to TRBJ1-1, with 7 bases fitting TRBD1. CDR3 length equals 12 residues. V was clipped by 3 bases and J by 4 bases; unmatched bases: 2. The V gene's germline CDR1 is DFQATT and CDR2 SNEGSKA (reference sequence).

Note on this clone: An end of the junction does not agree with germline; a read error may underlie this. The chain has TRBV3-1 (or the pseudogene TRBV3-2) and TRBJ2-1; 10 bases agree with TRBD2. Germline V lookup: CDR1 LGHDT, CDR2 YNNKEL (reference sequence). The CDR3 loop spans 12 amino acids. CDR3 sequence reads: CASSQGAGGLIF. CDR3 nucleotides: TGTGCCAGCAGCCAAGGAGCGGGGGGGCTTATCTTC.

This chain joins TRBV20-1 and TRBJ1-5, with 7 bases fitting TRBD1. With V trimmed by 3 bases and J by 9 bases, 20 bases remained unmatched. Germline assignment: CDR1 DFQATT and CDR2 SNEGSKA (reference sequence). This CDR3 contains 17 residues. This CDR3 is CSASTGWKGARSGPQHF. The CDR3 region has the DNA TGCAGTGCTAGTACTGGTTGGAAGGGGGCTAGATCGGGGCCCCAGCATTTT.

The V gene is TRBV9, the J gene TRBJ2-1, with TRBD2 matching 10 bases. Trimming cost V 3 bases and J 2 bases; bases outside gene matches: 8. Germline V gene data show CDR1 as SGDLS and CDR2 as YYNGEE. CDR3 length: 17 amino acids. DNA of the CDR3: TGTGCCAGCAGCGCTGGCGGACTAGCGGTGACCTACAATGAGCAGTTCTTC. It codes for CASSAGGLAVTYNEQFF. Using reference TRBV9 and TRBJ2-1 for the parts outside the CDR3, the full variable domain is DSGVTQTPKHLITATGQRVTLRCSPRSGDLSVYWYQQSLDQGLQFLIQYYNGEERAKGNILERFSAQQFPDLHSELNLSSLELGDSALYFCASSAGGLAVTYNEQFFGPGTRLTVL.

In DNA form, the CDR3 reads TGTGCCAGCAGCTTCCGTTTGGGAGAGTACGAGCAGTACTTC. This encodes CASSFRLGEYEQYF. This chain links TRBV5-6 with TRBJ2-7; tentatively, D is TRBD2 (5 bases). Trimming stripped 2 bases from V and 4 bases from J, with 13 bases between. The CDR3 runs to 14 residues. Germline lookup yields CDR1 SGHDT and CDR2 YYEEEE.

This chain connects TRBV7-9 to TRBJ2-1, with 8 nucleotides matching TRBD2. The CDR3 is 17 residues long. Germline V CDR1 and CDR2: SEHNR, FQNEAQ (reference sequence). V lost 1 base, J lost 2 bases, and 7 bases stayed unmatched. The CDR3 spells CASSLGVSGATYNEQFF. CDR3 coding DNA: TGTGCCAGCAGCTTAGGGGTTAGCGGGGCAACCTACAATGAGCAGTTCTTC. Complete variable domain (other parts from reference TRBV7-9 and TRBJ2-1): DTGVSQNPRHKITKRGQNVTFRCDPISEHNRLYWYRQTLGQGPEFLTYFQNEAQLEKSRLLSDRFSAERPKGSFSTLEIQRTEQGDSAMYLCASSLGVSGATYNEQFFGPGTRLTVL.

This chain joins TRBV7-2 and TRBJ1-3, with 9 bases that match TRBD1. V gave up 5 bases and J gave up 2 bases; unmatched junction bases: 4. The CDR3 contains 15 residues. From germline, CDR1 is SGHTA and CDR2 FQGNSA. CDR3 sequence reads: CASSITGGAGNTIYF. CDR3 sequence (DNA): TGTGCCAGCAGCATAACAGGGGGCGCTGGAAACACCATATATTTT.

The chain's CDR3 is CASSLERTGANSPLHF. CDR3 nucleotides: TGTGCCAGCAGCTTAGAGCGGACAGGGGCAAATTCACCCCTCCACTTT. The chain couples TRBV7-6 to TRBJ1-6, with 9 bases aligning to TRBD1. Germline trimming cut 1 base from V and 7 bases from J; bases unmatched to any gene: 5. The CDR3 totals 16 residues. Per germline, CDR1 SGHVS and CDR2 FNYEAQ.

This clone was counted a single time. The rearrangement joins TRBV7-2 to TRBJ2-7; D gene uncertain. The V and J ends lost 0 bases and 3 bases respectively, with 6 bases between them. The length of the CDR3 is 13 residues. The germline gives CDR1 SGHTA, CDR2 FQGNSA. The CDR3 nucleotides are TGTGCCAGCAGCTTAGCGAACAGCTACGAGCAGTACTTC. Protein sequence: CASSLANSYEQYF.

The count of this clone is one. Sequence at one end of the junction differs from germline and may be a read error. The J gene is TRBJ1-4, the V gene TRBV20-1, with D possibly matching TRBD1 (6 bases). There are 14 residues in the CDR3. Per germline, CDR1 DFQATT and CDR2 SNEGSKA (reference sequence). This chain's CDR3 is CSASSGTTNEKLFF. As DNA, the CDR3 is TGCAGTGCTAGTTCCGGGACAACAAATGAAAAACTGTTTTTT.